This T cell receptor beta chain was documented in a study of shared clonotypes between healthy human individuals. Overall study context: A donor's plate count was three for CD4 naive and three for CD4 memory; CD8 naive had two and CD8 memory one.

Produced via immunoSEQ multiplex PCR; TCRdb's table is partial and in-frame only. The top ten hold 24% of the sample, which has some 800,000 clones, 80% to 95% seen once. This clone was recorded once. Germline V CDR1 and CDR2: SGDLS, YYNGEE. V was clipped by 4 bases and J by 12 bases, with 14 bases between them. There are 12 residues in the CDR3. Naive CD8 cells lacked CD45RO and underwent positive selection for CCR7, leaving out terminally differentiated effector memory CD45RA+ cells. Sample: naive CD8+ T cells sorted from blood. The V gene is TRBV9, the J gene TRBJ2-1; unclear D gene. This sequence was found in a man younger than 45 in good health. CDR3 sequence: CASSPQPHGQFF. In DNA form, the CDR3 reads TGTGCCAGCAGCCCTCAGCCCCATGGGCAGTTCTTC.